Below, 4 T cell receptor beta chains from the same sample are listed, as sequenced in a study of T cell responses to AZD1222 COVID-19 vaccine. Data came from immunoSEQ multiplex PCR; TCRdb stores just in-frame clones and leaves some out. This sample has around 75,000 clones, with approximately 81% found just once. Sequenced here: peripheral blood, sampled on day 0 of AZD1222 vaccination. The source of these receptors is an adult in good health.

The chain employs TRBV6-5 and TRBJ2-7; TRBD1 aligns across 10 bases. CDR1 is MNHEY, CDR2 SVGAGI, per germline. The junction had 9 bases not matched to a gene; V was cut back by 5 bases and J by 5 bases. The CDR3 has 15 amino acids. CDR3 loop: CASSPGTGERDEQYF. The CDR3 region has the DNA TGTGCCAGCAGTCCCGGGACAGGGGAAAGGGACGAGCAGTACTTC.

The chain uses TRBV10-2 and TRBJ1-5; D may be TRBD1 (5 bases). The CDR3 is made up of 15 amino acids. V lost 3 bases, J lost 5 bases, and 14 bases lay in between. From germline, CDR1 is WSHSY and CDR2 SAAADI. CDR3 loop: CASSEVSGADQPQHF. CDR3 DNA sequence: TGCGCCAGCAGTGAAGTGTCCGGGGCCGATCAGCCCCAGCATTTT.

The chain joins TRBV6-2 or TRBV6-3 to TRBJ1-5, with 7 bases that match TRBD1. The germline V gene encodes CDR1 MNHEY and CDR2 SVGEGT. The V segment lost 5 bases and the J segment 5 bases; nucleotides outside the gene matches: 6. The CDR3 is 14 residues long. CDR3 sequence reads: CASSPRTGHQPQHF. The CDR3 bases are TGTGCCAGCAGTCCCCGGACAGGTCATCAGCCCCAGCATTTT.

The chain carries TRBV15 and TRBJ2-7, with 8 bases matching TRBD2. With 8 bases clipped from V and 7 bases from J, the junction kept 10 bases outside the gene matches. CDR1 and CDR2 from the germline V gene are LNHNV and YYDKDF (reference sequence). This CDR3 is built from 13 residues. This CDR3 reads CATGTGTGGEQYF. Here the CDR3 DNA reads TGTGCCACCGGGACTGGGACGGGGGGGGAGCAGTACTTC.